The 24 T cell receptor beta chains below all came from one sample that was sequenced in a study of regulatory T cells in long-lasting Graves disease. The TCR beta library used iRepertoire HTBI primers with Arm-PCR amplification of CDR3. MiXCR, run by TCRdb on the multiplex PCR reads, gives a single entry per CDR3 protein. This sample has about 350,000 distinct CDR3 sequences, with 15% to 20% found just once. The time point is: newly diagnosed GD, antithyroid drugs for less than 3 months. The authors made the TCR library using RNA they extracted from PBMCs. Separately, the same data were catalogued under a study of T cells in Graves' hyperthyroidism and ophthalmopathy.

The starting material was peripheral blood mononuclear cells (PBMCs), obtained at new diagnosis, from a patient treated with antithyroid drugs. The receptors come from a man aged 35 to 55 with Graves disease.

The sample holds a few counts of this clonotype. The V call is TRBV6-1, the J call TRBJ1-5; the D is unclear. The germline gives CDR1 MNHNS, CDR2 SASEGT. The V and J ends lost 3 bases and 9 bases respectively, with 15 bases between them. The CDR3 is 14 amino acids. CDR3 residues: CASSESPDLRPQHF. The CDR3 DNA sequence: TGTGCCAGCAGTGAGTCTCCGGACCTGAGGCCCCAGCATTTT.

This clonotype showed up just a few times. The V and J genes are TRBV5-1 and TRBJ2-7; no clear D gene. CDR1 and CDR2 from the germline V gene are SGHRS and YFSETQ. The germline V and J ends were trimmed by 2 bases and 2 bases, with 11 bases remaining between them. CDR3 length: 14 residues. The CDR3 DNA reads TGCGCCAGCAGCTTTCTTCCGGGTCCCTACGAGCAGTACTTC. Amino acids: CASSFLPGPYEQYF.

The J gene is TRBJ1-6, the V gene TRBV20-1, with 7 bases matching TRBD1. The V and J ends lost 1 base and 5 bases, in that order; junction bases with no gene match: 11. This CDR3 is built from 17 residues. Germline V gene lookup returns CDR1 DFQATT and CDR2 SNEGSKA (reference sequence). CDR3 in DNA: TGCAGTGCTAGAGTGGACCAGGGGGGGTGGGATAATTCACCCCTCCACTTT. Translation gives CSARVDQGGWDNSPLHF.

The sample holds many counts of this clonotype. The gene calls are TRBV2 and TRBJ1-3; D gene ambiguous. The V end was cut by 8 bases, the J end by 1 base, with 12 bases between. Germline CDR1 is SNHLY and CDR2 is FYNNEI. CDR3 size: 14 residues. CDR3 in amino acids: CASEIGASGNTIYF. The DNA of the CDR3 is TGTGCCAGCGAAATCGGAGCTTCTGGAAACACCATATATTTT.

This clonotype was detected many times. The rearrangement joins TRBV27 to TRBJ2-5; TRBD1 aligns across 7 bases. Losses at the gene ends were 5 bases for V and 2 bases for J; bases not matched to a gene: 5. Germline loops: CDR1 MNHEY, CDR2 SMNVEV (reference sequence). This CDR3 is built from 14 residues. CDR3 DNA sequence: TGTGCCAGCAGTGCCGGACAGGAACAAGAGACCCAGTACTTC. Protein sequence: CASSAGQEQETQYF.

This chain joins TRBV29-1 and TRBJ1-2; a possible D gene is TRBD1 (6 bases). The CDR3 loop spans 12 amino acids. V was clipped by 4 bases and J by 2 bases, with 8 bases between them. CDR1 is SQVTM, CDR2 ANQGSEA, per germline. CDR3 nucleotides: TGCAGCGTTGGTGACAGGAACTATGGCTACACCTTC. The encoded protein is CSVGDRNYGYTF. Supplemented by reference TRBV29-1 and TRBJ1-2, the full variable domain reads SAVISQKPSRDICQRGTSLTIQCQVDSQVTMMFWYRQQPGQSLTLIATANQGSEATYESGFVIDKFPISRPNLTFSTLTVSNMSPEDSSIYLCSVGDRNYGYTFGSGTRLTVV.

A note on this clonotype: Since no conserved phenylalanine or tryptophan closes the CDR3, a read error is the likely cause. The chain combines TRBV27 with TRBJ1-6, with D hard to call. Germline V CDR1 and CDR2: MNHEY, SMNVEV (reference sequence). The CDR3 is 14 amino acids. Trimming pared 2 bases from V and 0 bases from J, leaving 2 bases between. CDR3 residues: CASSLGSYNSPLHS. The CDR3, as DNA: TGTGCCAGCAGTTTAGGCTCCTATAATTCACCCCTCCACTCT.

This chain joins TRBV20-1 and TRBJ1-2, with 8 bases lining up with TRBD1. Germline V gives CDR1 DFQATT, CDR2 SNEGSKA (reference sequence). The CDR3 runs 14 residues. V shed 5 bases, J shed 2 bases, and the junction held 7 bases outside the gene matches. The CDR3 bases are TGCAGTGCTGAGGACAGGGCTTTAAACTATGGCTACACCTTC. Amino acid sequence: CSAEDRALNYGYTF.

This clonotype was counted at least ten times. This chain connects TRBV2 to TRBJ2-5, with 9 bases lining up with TRBD1. The CDR3 is 14 amino acids. Losses at the gene ends were 6 bases for V and 5 bases for J; bases not matched to a gene: 7. Germline V gene sequence: CDR1 SNHLY, CDR2 FYNNEI. The CDR3 bases are TGTGCCAGCAGCCAACAGGGGGCCGGGGAGACCCAGTACTTC. Its protein is CASSQQGAGETQYF.

This clonotype was observed at least ten times. This chain links TRBV5-1 with TRBJ2-5; weak D call: TRBD1 (6 bases). Germline lookup yields CDR1 SGHRS and CDR2 YFSETQ. There are 15 residues in the CDR3. V lost 0 bases and J lost 4, with 13 bases in between. The CDR3 region has the DNA TGCGCCAGCAGCTTGGACACAGGGTTGGGAGAGACCCAGTACTTC. Residues: CASSLDTGLGETQYF.

Ten or more counts support this clonotype. The junction shows a germline mismatch at one end, possibly a read error. The chain has TRBV28 and TRBJ2-3; D is unclear. This CDR3 has 13 residues. CDR1 MDHEN and CDR2 SYDVKM come from the germline V gene. CDR3 sequence: CASSLAVTYTQYF. The CDR3 DNA follows: TGTGCCAGCAGTTTAGCGGTCACATATACGCAGTATTTT.

This clonotype has just a few counts. The chain carries TRBV27 and TRBJ1-5, with a tentative D call TRBD1 (5 bases). The CDR3 sequence is 14 residues long. CDR1 and CDR2 from the germline V gene are MNHEY and SMNVEV (reference sequence). Trimming removed 6 bases from V and 3 bases from J, with 12 bases in between. This chain's CDR3 is CASSFRGDNQPQHF. In DNA, the CDR3 is TGTGCCAGCAGCTTCCGGGGGGACAATCAGCCCCAGCATTTT.

This clonotype was seen at least ten times. This chain joins TRBV4-1 and TRBJ2-1, with 13 bases matching TRBD2. V was clipped by 3 bases and J by 9 bases; unmatched bases: 8. The CDR3 is made up of 16 amino acids. The germline V gene encodes CDR1 MGHRA and CDR2 YSYEKL. CDR3 DNA sequence: TGCGCCAGCAGCCACCTCGGGACTAGCGGGGCCGGTGAGCAGTTCTTC. Protein sequence: CASSHLGTSGAGEQFF.

The rearrangement joins TRBV5-1 to TRBJ2-5, with a possible D match to TRBD2 (6 bases). Germline-derived CDR1 and CDR2 are SGHRS and YFSETQ. The CDR3 spans 13 residues. The V end lost 5 bases, the J end lost 5 bases, and 13 bases lay between the germline ends. The CDR3 region is CASRRGLAETQYF. The CDR3 nucleotides read TGCGCCAGCAGACGAGGGCTAGCGGAGACCCAGTACTTC.

This clonotype was counted only a few times. The chain has TRBV6-1 and TRBJ2-4, with 9 nucleotides matching TRBD1. The CDR3 runs to 13 residues. CDR1 is MNHNS, CDR2 SASEGT, per germline. V gave up 6 bases and J gave up 8 bases; unmatched junction bases: 5. The CDR3 nucleotides are TGTGCCAGCAGCTGGGACAGGGCGGACATTCAGTACTTC. Translated, it gives CASSWDRADIQYF.

This clonotype has just a few counts. One base away lies a much larger clone, so this may be a sequencing read error. The chain employs TRBV20-1 and TRBJ1-5; TRBD1 aligns across 10 bases. The germline V gene has CDR1 DFQATT and CDR2 SNEGSKA (reference sequence). V gave up 6 bases and J gave up 2 bases; unmatched junction bases: 13. The CDR3 is made up of 17 amino acids. CDR3 sequence: CSARDRGSPDGNQPQHF. The CDR3 nucleotides are TGCAGTGCGAGGGACAGGGGATCGCCGGATGGCAATCAGCCCCAGCATTTT.

At least ten counts were recorded for this clonotype. The genes are TRBV5-1 and TRBJ1-1, with D unclear. The CDR3 runs 13 residues. The germline CDR1 and CDR2 sequences are SGHRS and YFSETQ. The germline V and J ends were trimmed by 8 bases and 8 bases, with 19 bases remaining between them. The CDR3 sequence: CASRSPRTNEAFF. Here the CDR3 DNA reads TGCGCCAGTCGTTCCCCCCGGACCAACGAAGCTTTCTTT.

For the CDR3, the DNA is TGCAGTGCTTTGACTAGTTTTGGCACAGATACGCAGTATTTT. This gives the protein CSALTSFGTDTQYF. This sequence joins TRBV20-1 and TRBJ2-3; a possible D gene is TRBD2 (6 bases). The length of the CDR3 is 14 residues. The V gene lost 5 bases and the J gene lost 1 base, with 13 bases spanning the gap. Germline V gene lookup returns CDR1 DFQATT and CDR2 SNEGSKA (reference sequence).

Many counts were recorded for this clonotype. J is TRBJ2-2 and V is TRBV9; 8 bases line up with TRBD2. The length of the CDR3 is 15 residues. In germline, CDR1 is SGDLS, CDR2 YYNGEE. The ends lost 0 bases at V and 3 bases at J; junction bases unmatched: 1. Written as DNA, the CDR3 is TGTGCCAGCAGCGTAGCGGGGGGGTACACCGGGGAGCTGTTTTTT. Its protein product is CASSVAGGYTGELFF.

This clonotype was recorded many times. One base away lies a much larger clone, so this may be a sequencing read error. V is TRBV2 and J is TRBJ2-7; D remains ambiguous. V gave up 6 bases and J gave up 2 bases, with 2 bases separating them. Germline V gene data show CDR1 as SNHLY and CDR2 as FYNNEI. This CDR3 contains 10 residues. CDR3 residues: CASRAYEQYF. CDR3 nucleotide sequence: TGTGCCAGCAGGGCCTACGAGCAGTACTTC.

This clonotype was counted ten times or more. V usage is TRBV29-1 and J usage is TRBJ2-1; D gene uncertain. Germline V CDR1 and CDR2: SQVTM, ANQGSEA. The CDR3 has 10 residues. With 4 bases removed from V and 8 bases from J, the gap between germline ends came to 6 bases. In nucleotides, the CDR3 is TGCAGCGTTGGGGAACATGAGCAGTTCTTC. Amino acids: CSVGEHEQFF.

This clonotype was observed at least ten times. The chain links TRBV18 to TRBJ2-3; D gene ambiguous. The V gene's germline CDR1 is KGHSH and CDR2 LQKENI. V was clipped by 2 bases and J by 4 bases, with 7 bases between them. The CDR3 length is 13 residues. CDR3 amino acids: CASSPGVPDTQYF. DNA for the CDR3: TGTGCCAGCTCACCAGGGGTACCAGATACGCAGTATTTT.

Many counts were recorded for this clonotype. The rearrangement uses TRBV18 and TRBJ2-2, with D unresolved. The CDR3 length is 13 residues. Trimming removed 8 bases from V and 3 bases from J, with 10 bases in between. Germline V gene lookup returns CDR1 KGHSH and CDR2 LQKENI. The CDR3 DNA sequence: TGTGCCAGCCAGAGCATTTACACCGGGGAGCTGTTTTTT. As protein: CASQSIYTGELFF.

Many counts were recorded for this clonotype. The chain recombines TRBV7-2 with TRBJ1-2, with TRBD1 identical over 8 bases. In germline, CDR1 is SGHTA, CDR2 FQGNSA. This CDR3 comprises 13 residues. Trimming at V came to 6 bases and at J to 7 bases, leaving 7 bases not matched to a gene. CDR3 DNA: TGTGCCAGCAGTCGGACAGGGTACCGTGGCTACACCTTC. This translates into CASSRTGYRGYTF. The complete variable domain, with remaining parts taken from reference TRBV7-2 and TRBJ1-2, reads GAGVSQSPSNKVTEKGKDVELRCDPISGHTALYWYRQSLGQGLEFLIYFQGNSAPDKSGLPSDRFSAERTGGSVSTLTIQRTQQEDSAVYLCASSRTGYRGYTFGSGTRLTVV.